The 17 T cell receptor beta chains given below trace back to one sample, sequenced in a study of lung T cells in sarcoidosis with Löfgren's syndrome. TCRdb redid the calling of the reads with MiXCR, one entry per CDR3 protein. The sample carries about 8,500 distinct CDR3 sequences, around 20% recorded once. The sequencing input was CD4+ T cells from bronchoalveolar lavage fluid. The receptors stem from a human donor with sarcoidosis (Löfgren's syndrome or another form), or a control subject (not recorded which).

The gene calls are TRBV30 and TRBJ1-3, with D possibly matching TRBD1 (6 bases). Germline V gene lookup returns CDR1 GTSNPN and CDR2 SVGIG (reference sequence). There are 14 residues in the CDR3. The V end lost 2 bases, the J end lost 2 bases, and 10 bases lay between the germline ends. The chain's CDR3 is CAWSLGGAGNTIYF. The CDR3 coding sequence is TGTGCCTGGAGTCTAGGGGGAGCTGGAAACACCATATATTTT.

This clonotype came up many times. This CDR3 is CASRSGPGGNEQFF. In DNA form, the CDR3 reads TGTGCCAGCAGATCCGGGCCGGGAGGGAATGAGCAGTTCTTC. This rearrangement joins TRBV5-5 to TRBJ2-1; 8 positions match TRBD2. Trimming took 5 bases from V and 7 from J; bases not matched to a gene: 8. Germline V gives CDR1 SGHKS, CDR2 YYEKEE (reference sequence). The CDR3 has 14 amino acids. The whole variable domain, filled in from reference TRBV5-5 and TRBJ2-1, reads DAGVTQSPTHLIKTRGQQVTLRCSPISGHKSVSWYQQVLGQGPQFIFQYYEKEERGRGNFPDRFSARQFPNYSSELNVNALLLGDSALYLCASRSGPGGNEQFFGPGTRLTVL.

With respect to this clonotype: This clone may be a read error of a much larger clone one base away. The chain recombines TRBV7-2 with TRBJ1-5, with 8 bases identical to TRBD1. The CDR3 covers 15 residues. In germline, CDR1 is SGHTA, CDR2 FQGNSA. The DNA for the CDR3 is TGTGCCAACAGCTTCGCAGGGGGCGAAGGGCAGCCCCAGCATTTT. This codes for CANSFAGGEGQPQHF. The full variable domain, rest sourced from reference TRBV7-2 and TRBJ1-5, is GAGVSQSPSNKVTEKGKDVELRCDPISGHTALYWYRQSLGQGLEFLIYFQGNSAPDKSGLPSDRFSAERTGGSVSTLTIQRTQQEDSAVYLCANSFAGGEGQPQHFGDGTRLSIL.

In this sample, this clonotype turned up many times. This chain connects TRBV7-8 to TRBJ1-2; TRBD1 matches 7 bases. The trim removed 1 base at V and 2 bases at J, leaving 7 bases unmatched. Germline CDR1 is SGHVS and CDR2 is FQNEAQ. The CDR3 spans 16 residues. The CDR3 reads CASSLGGIRGNYGYTF. CDR3 sequence (DNA): TGTGCCAGCAGCTTAGGAGGAATCAGGGGGAACTATGGCTACACCTTC.

The chain joins TRBV5-4 to TRBJ2-5; D not resolved. CDR1 SGHNT and CDR2 YYREEE come from the germline V gene (reference sequence). The CDR3 length is 13 residues. V was clipped by 0 bases and J by 5 bases, with 8 bases between them. DNA for the CDR3: TGTGCCAGCAGCTTGGAGGGCTTTGAGACCCAGTACTTC. It translates to CASSLEGFETQYF.

This clonotype was counted at least ten times. The rearrangement joins TRBV6-1 to TRBJ2-7; D remains ambiguous. The ends were cut back, 5 bases at V and 7 bases at J, with 9 bases in the middle. Germline V gene lookup returns CDR1 MNHNS and CDR2 SASEGT. The length of the CDR3 is 11 residues. The CDR3 DNA sequence: TGTGCCAGCAGTCGAGTGGAAGAGCAGTACTTC. Its translation is CASSRVEEQYF.

On this clonotype itself: A much larger clone lies a single base off, so this may be a read error. The CDR3 nucleotides read TGTGCCAGCAGCTTAGCTGGGGCTAGCACAGATAAGCAGTATTTT. It is translated as CASSLAGASTDKQYF. The genes are TRBV7-6 and TRBJ2-3; D might be TRBD1 or TRBD2, each matching 5 bases. Germline-derived CDR1 and CDR2 are SGHVS and FNYEAQ. The CDR3 runs to 15 residues.

This clonotype qualifies as medium-sized. This chain uses TRBV4-2 with TRBJ1-5; D remains unclear. Germline CDR1 reads LGHNA; CDR2 reads YNFKEQ. Trimming removed 5 bases at V and 8 bases at J, with 13 bases between. The CDR3 has 13 amino acids. The DNA for the CDR3 is TGTGCCAGCAGCTGGGGAACAGCGGAGCCCCAGCATTTT. Amino acids: CASSWGTAEPQHF.

J is TRBJ1-5 and V is TRBV20-1, with D perhaps TRBD1 (6 bases). Germline-derived CDR1 and CDR2 are DFQATT and SNEGSKA (reference sequence). This CDR3 contains 16 residues. Trimming cost V 6 bases and J 1 base, with 19 bases left between them. CDR3 DNA sequence: TGCAGTGCCCCGGGGGGGGGCGGGATGAGCAATCAGCCCCAGCATTTT. Its protein is CSAPGGGGMSNQPQHF.

This clonotype was picked up many times. The chain recombines TRBV6-1 with TRBJ2-6; D uncertain. Germline lookup yields CDR1 MNHNS and CDR2 SASEGT. The germline V and J ends were trimmed by 5 bases and 0 bases, with 17 bases remaining between them. The CDR3 is made up of 18 amino acids. In DNA form, the CDR3 reads TGTGCCAGCAGTTGGTTCCCGGTCCCGAGCTCTGGGGCCAACGTCCTGACTTTC. The encoded protein is CASSWFPVPSSGANVLTF.

This clonotype was found a few times. The gene calls are TRBV29-1 and TRBJ2-5, with unresolved D. V lost 3 bases and J 5 bases, leaving 13 bases between the germline ends. CDR1 is SQVTM and CDR2 is ANQGSEA in the germline V gene. CDR3 length: 13 amino acids. The DNA of the CDR3 is TGCAGCGTTGACAGGTGGCCTACGGAGACCCAGTACTTC. Its translation is CSVDRWPTETQYF.

Ten or more counts support this clonotype. The chain couples TRBV10-3 to TRBJ1-4, with no clear D. Trimming left V 10 bases short and J 8 bases short, with 8 bases between. The CDR3 runs to 10 residues. Germline values: CDR1 ENHRY, CDR2 SYGVKD. This CDR3 is CATKREKLFF. The CDR3 region has the DNA TGTGCCACAAAACGAGAAAAACTGTTTTTT.

This clonotype has a handful of counts. This chain connects TRBV30 to TRBJ1-2, with D hard to call. V was shortened by 3 bases and J by 1 base, with 3 bases between the two germline ends. Germline V gene lookup returns CDR1 GTSNPN and CDR2 SVGIG (reference sequence). CDR3 length: 11 amino acids. The CDR3 is CAWSLNYGYTF. The DNA for the CDR3 is TGTGCCTGGAGCCTTAACTATGGCTACACCTTC.

On this clonotype: A much larger clone lies one base from this, so it may be a read error. The chain couples TRBV6-1 to TRBJ2-6, with D possibly TRBD1 on 6 matching bases. CDR3 length equals 15 residues. Germline lookup yields CDR1 MNHNS and CDR2 SASEGT. The CDR3 DNA reads TGTGCCAGCAGTCCCACTGGGTCAGGGGCCGACGTCCTGACTTTC. Protein product: CASSPTGSGADVLTF.

This chain connects TRBV7-2 to TRBJ1-3; D not certain. Germline CDR1 reads SGHTA; CDR2 reads FQGNSA. The length of the CDR3 is 15 residues. Trimming took 4 bases from V and 2 from J, leaving 12 bases between them. CDR3 nucleotides: TGTGCCAGCAGCTGCCCGGAGGTCGCTGGAAACACCATATATTTT. Translating gives CASSCPEVAGNTIYF.

This clonotype is medium-sized within its sample. This sequence joins TRBV5-1 and TRBJ2-3; D not resolved. The CDR3 has 15 amino acids. V lost 6 bases and J lost 2, with 16 bases in between. The germline CDR1 and CDR2 sequences are SGHRS and YFSETQ. DNA of the CDR3: TGCGCCAGCAAGAACCAGATGAACCCCACAGATACGCAGTATTTT. Translated: CASKNQMNPTDTQYF.

There are a few counts of this clonotype. CDR3 region: CASSLAGTSYEQYF. DNA for the CDR3: TGTGCCAGCAGCTTAGCAGGGACCTCCTACGAGCAGTACTTC. The chain joins TRBV7-9 to TRBJ2-7; D possibly uses TRBD1 or TRBD2 (5 bases each). Trimming shortened V by 0 bases and J by 0 bases, and 6 bases separated the two germline ends. Germline V gene data show CDR1 as SEHNR and CDR2 as FQNEAQ (reference sequence). The CDR3 length is 14 residues. Looking up the rest from reference TRBV7-9 and TRBJ2-7 gives the full variable domain: DTGVSQNPRHKITKRGQNVTFRCDPISEHNRLYWYRQTLGQGPEFLTYFQNEAQLEKSRLLSDRFSAERPKGSFSTLEIQRTEQGDSAMYLCASSLAGTSYEQYFGPGTRLTVT.